A single sample is the source of the 25 T cell receptor beta chains below, sequenced in a study of T-cell reconstitution after alpha-beta-depleted transplantation in children. Researchers prepared the TCRbeta library using unique molecular identifiers, the study reports. In TCRdb, the PCR reads were re-called with MiXCR into one record per CDR3 protein. The repertoire holds 200,000 to 250,000 distinct CDR3 sequences, with 20% to 30% as singletons. The sample consisted of PBMCs, mostly from graft donor cells, taken 360 days after TCRalphabeta/CD19-depleted stem cell transplant. Every receptor here comes from a female patient aged 2-10 years who had a stem cell transplant for congenital amegakaryocytic thrombocytopenia, so the T cells may come from the graft donor.

The chain employs TRBV11-2 and TRBJ2-2; possibly TRBD1 for D (6 bases). The CDR3 is 15 amino acids. V was cut by 5 bases and J by 5 bases, with 15 bases left in between. CDR1 is SGHAT, CDR2 FQNNGV, per germline. CDR3 sequence: CASSLAGAPTGELFF. Here the CDR3 DNA reads TGTGCCAGCAGCCTGGCAGGGGCCCCGACCGGGGAGCTGTTTTTT.

This clonotype occurred a few times. The V and J genes are TRBV6-2 or TRBV6-3 and TRBJ2-7; D unclear. V dropped 6 bases and J dropped 3 bases, with 24 bases sitting between them. Germline V gene data show CDR1 as MNHEY and CDR2 as SVGEGT. The length of the CDR3 is 17 residues. This chain's CDR3 is CASRTTARIALDYEQYF. CDR3 bases: TGTGCCAGCAGAACAACCGCCCGTATTGCGTTGGACTACGAGCAGTACTTC.

The J gene is TRBJ1-2, the V gene TRBV4-1, with 7 bases lining up with TRBD1. V shed 6 bases, J shed 7 bases, and the junction held 17 bases outside the gene matches. In germline, CDR1 is MGHRA, CDR2 YSYEKL. The CDR3 spans 16 residues. The CDR3 region is CASRRRMWTGLFGYTF. The CDR3 DNA sequence: TGCGCCAGCAGACGACGTATGTGGACAGGCCTCTTTGGCTACACCTTC.

The chain joins TRBV21-1 to TRBJ1-2; TRBD1 is the table's D call and was not checked against the DNA. TRBV21-1 is a listed pseudogene. This CDR3 region has 12 residues. CDR3 region: CASRGRDYGYTF. The CDR3 nucleotides read TGTGCCAGCAGGGGGCGCGACTATGGCTACACCTTC.

This clonotype was observed a handful of times. The chain is built from TRBV20-1 and TRBJ2-7, with 9 bases identical to TRBD2. Germline V lookup: CDR1 DFQATT, CDR2 SNEGSKA (reference sequence). The J segment lost 4 bases and the V segment lost 7 bases, leaving 14 bases of the junction unmatched. This CDR3 region has 15 residues. The CDR3 DNA reads as TGCAGTGTTGGGTATCTGAGCGGGAGGCGGTACGAGCAGTACTTC. Residues: CSVGYLSGRRYEQYF.

This clonotype was recorded at least ten times. J is TRBJ2-1 and V is TRBV29-1; D not certain. The CDR3 is 12 amino acids. Between the trimmed V and J ends, which lost 7 bases and 3 bases, there was a span of 10 bases. Germline V CDR1 and CDR2: SQVTM, ANQGSEA. CDR3 residues: CSASAGYNEQFF. DNA for the CDR3: TGCAGCGCTTCGGCTGGCTACAATGAGCAGTTCTTC.

This clonotype was counted only a few times. J is TRBJ2-3 and V is TRBV7-8, with unresolved D. Per the germline V gene, CDR1 is SGHVS and CDR2 is FQNEAQ. The CDR3 has 15 amino acids. Trimming removed 3 bases at V and 1 base at J, with 11 bases between. The CDR3 region has the DNA TGTGCCAGCAGCTTGTTACGGGCAGGCACAGATACGCAGTATTTT. Amino acid sequence: CASSLLRAGTDTQYF.

The rearrangement uses TRBV6-2 or TRBV6-3 and TRBJ1-1; weak D call: TRBD1 (5 bases). Trimming pared 7 bases from V and 6 bases from J, leaving 18 bases between. CDR3 size: 14 residues. The V gene's germline CDR1 is MNHEY and CDR2 SVGEGT. The CDR3 nucleotides are TGTGCCAGCAAACAAATCCGGGCAGGGCCTGAAGCTTTCTTT. It is translated as CASKQIRAGPEAFF.

This clonotype was detected a few times. CDR3 residues: CASSDTTETGELFF. For the CDR3, the DNA is TGTGCCAGCAGTGATACCACTGAGACCGGGGAGCTGTTTTTT. The V call is TRBV6-1, the J call TRBJ2-2; D remains unclear. V lost 3 bases and J 5 bases, leaving 10 bases between the germline ends. The length of the CDR3 is 14 residues. The germline V gene has CDR1 MNHNS and CDR2 SASEGT.

This clonotype showed up just a few times. This chain uses TRBV6-2 or TRBV6-3 with TRBJ2-3; the D is unclear. This CDR3 region has 14 residues. Germline lookup yields CDR1 MNHEY and CDR2 SVGEGT. Deletions cut 6 bases from V and 2 bases from J, with 12 bases between. CDR3: CASRGRIFTDTQYF. The CDR3 region has the DNA TGTGCCAGCAGGGGCAGGATATTCACAGATACGCAGTATTTT.

The V gene is TRBV6-6, the J gene TRBJ1-5; D call uncertain. From germline, CDR1 is MNHNY and CDR2 SVGAGI (reference sequence). The CDR3 covers 8 residues. V lost 6 bases and J 16 bases, leaving 7 bases between the germline ends. The CDR3 DNA follows: TGTGCCAGCAGGTCCCCCCATTTT. This translates into CASRSPHF.

This clonotype was counted many times. The chain employs TRBV5-1 and TRBJ1-1, with D perhaps matching TRBD1 (5 bases). Deletions cut 0 bases from V and 1 base from J, with 7 bases between. The length of the CDR3 is 14 residues. The germline gives CDR1 SGHRS, CDR2 YFSETQ. CDR3 DNA: TGCGCCAGCAGCTTGGCTGGGGGGAACACTGAAGCTTTCTTT. Translating gives CASSLAGGNTEAFF. The variable domain in full, with the rest retrieved from reference TRBV5-1 and TRBJ1-1, is KAGVTQTPRYLIKTRGQQVTLSCSPISGHRSVSWYQQTPGQGLQFLFEYFSETQRNKGNFPGRFSGRQFSNSRSEMNVSTLELGDSALYLCASSLAGGNTEAFFGQGTRLTVV.

A few counts support this clonotype. This chain connects TRBV4-1 to TRBJ2-3, with 7 bases identical to TRBD1. V was pared by 1 base and J by 4 bases, with 8 bases of the junction left unmatched. CDR1 MGHRA and CDR2 YSYEKL come from the germline V gene. This CDR3 contains 16 residues. CDR3 in DNA: TGCGCCAGCAGCCAAGGGACAGGCCCTCGAGCAGATACGCAGTATTTT. It translates to CASSQGTGPRADTQYF.

The V and J genes are TRBV27 and TRBJ2-2; maybe TRBD1 (7 bases). The germline gives CDR1 MNHEY, CDR2 SMNVEV (reference sequence). The length of the CDR3 is 16 residues. With 6 bases removed from V and 6 bases from J, the gap between germline ends came to 20 bases. CDR3: CASSLTTGRYPGELFF. The CDR3 DNA sequence: TGTGCCAGCAGCCTTACGACAGGGAGGTACCCCGGGGAGCTGTTTTTT.

The rearrangement links TRBV5-1 to TRBJ2-5; D gene uncertain. From germline, CDR1 is SGHRS and CDR2 YFSETQ. The CDR3 totals 15 residues. Trimming cost V 4 bases and J 1 base, with 14 bases left between them. The DNA of the CDR3 is TGCGCCAGCAGCAAAATACTCCGGACCCAAGAGACCCAGTACTTC. As protein: CASSKILRTQETQYF.

This clonotype was seen a few times. V is TRBV6-2 or TRBV6-3 and J is TRBJ2-2; 9 positions match TRBD1. The germline V gene has CDR1 MNHEY and CDR2 SVGEGT. The J segment lost 1 base and the V segment lost 2 bases, leaving 8 bases of the junction unmatched. The CDR3 covers 18 residues. The CDR3 nucleotides read TGTGCCAGCAGTTACCCCGGTTACAGGGGGCTGAACACCGGGGAGCTGTTTTTT. Its protein is CASSYPGYRGLNTGELFF.

V gene TRBV6-5 combines with J gene TRBJ1-5; 7 bases agree with TRBD1. Trimming took 4 bases from V and 7 from J; bases not matched to a gene: 10. Germline V lookup: CDR1 MNHEY, CDR2 SVGAGI. The CDR3 spans 15 residues. CDR3 protein: CASSSPGQVMQPQHF. In DNA, the CDR3 is TGTGCCAGCAGTTCCCCCGGACAGGTTATGCAGCCCCAGCATTTT.

This clonotype was counted a single time. The rearrangement joins TRBV7-6 to TRBJ2-7, with D perhaps given as TRBD1 or TRBD2 (5 bases each). The CDR3 is made up of 14 amino acids. Trimming pared 1 base from V and 0 bases from J, leaving 7 bases between. Germline loops: CDR1 SGHVS, CDR2 FNYEAQ. This CDR3 reads CASSLGGNSYEQYF. The CDR3 nucleotides read TGTGCCAGCAGCTTAGGGGGGAACTCCTACGAGCAGTACTTC.

This clonotype was picked up a small number of times. V usage is TRBV11-1 and J usage is TRBJ1-1; 9 positions agree with TRBD1. In germline, CDR1 is SGHAT, CDR2 FQDESV (reference sequence). The length of the CDR3 is 18 residues. V dropped 5 bases and J dropped 4; count of bases not matched to a gene: 17. The CDR3 bases are TGTGCCAGCAGCCTCAGGGTAGGGGACAGGGTAGGAGGCACTGAAGCTTTCTTT. Protein sequence: CASSLRVGDRVGGTEAFF.

The chain employs TRBV9 and TRBJ2-7; D gene ambiguous. The CDR3 is made up of 16 amino acids. V was trimmed by 3 bases and J by 0 bases, leaving 16 bases between them. Germline values: CDR1 SGDLS, CDR2 YYNGEE. The CDR3 coding sequence is TGTGCCAGCAGCGCCTTCCCAGAAATTGGCTCCTACGAGCAGTACTTC. Translating gives CASSAFPEIGSYEQYF.

This clonotype was seen only a few times. The chain links TRBV5-6 to TRBJ2-7; TRBD2 might be the D (6 bases). The V and J ends lost 3 bases and 0 bases respectively, with 16 bases between them. The CDR3 has 16 residues. Germline lookup yields CDR1 SGHDT and CDR2 YYEEEE. CDR3 bases: TGTGCCAGCAGCTGGCTGCGGCGGGGCGACTCCTACGAGCAGTACTTC. Translation gives CASSWLRRGDSYEQYF.

The table lists this clonotype with a count of one. The chain carries TRBV18 and TRBJ2-3, with 11 positions matching TRBD2. The CDR3 length is 14 residues. V lost 3 bases and J lost 5; bases outside the gene matches: 1. Germline assignment: CDR1 KGHSH and CDR2 LQKENI. Here the CDR3 DNA reads TGTGCCAGCTCACCGACTAGCGGGAAAGATACGCAGTATTTT. This gives the protein CASSPTSGKDTQYF.

This clonotype was detected a few times. As DNA, the CDR3 is TGTGCCAGCAGGACGGGGGGAGCCTACGAGCAGTACTTC. Its protein product is CASRTGGAYEQYF. The gene calls are TRBV6-1 and TRBJ2-7; 7 bases are a match to TRBD2. Germline loops: CDR1 MNHNS, CDR2 SASEGT. V shed 6 bases, J shed 2 bases, and the junction held 4 bases outside the gene matches. The CDR3 covers 13 residues.

This clonotype was observed a few times. V usage is TRBV7-9 and J usage is TRBJ1-1, with a weak D call TRBD1 (5 bases). CDR1 is SEHNR, CDR2 FQNEAQ, per germline (reference sequence). Trimming took off 1 base at V and 5 bases at J, with 17 bases between the two ends. The CDR3 totals 16 residues. The CDR3 region has the DNA TGTGCCAGCAGCTTAGGTTACTGGGAGGGGAGGACTGAAGCTTTCTTT. It translates to CASSLGYWEGRTEAFF.

There are a few counts of this clonotype. The chain employs TRBV28 and TRBJ1-2; D not resolved. Germline-derived CDR1 and CDR2 are MDHEN and SYDVKM. V lost 3 bases and J 5 bases, leaving 7 bases between the germline ends. CDR3 length: 12 amino acids. The CDR3 bases are TGTGCCAGCAGTTTCTCCGGGTATGGCTACACCTTC. Its protein is CASSFSGYGYTF.